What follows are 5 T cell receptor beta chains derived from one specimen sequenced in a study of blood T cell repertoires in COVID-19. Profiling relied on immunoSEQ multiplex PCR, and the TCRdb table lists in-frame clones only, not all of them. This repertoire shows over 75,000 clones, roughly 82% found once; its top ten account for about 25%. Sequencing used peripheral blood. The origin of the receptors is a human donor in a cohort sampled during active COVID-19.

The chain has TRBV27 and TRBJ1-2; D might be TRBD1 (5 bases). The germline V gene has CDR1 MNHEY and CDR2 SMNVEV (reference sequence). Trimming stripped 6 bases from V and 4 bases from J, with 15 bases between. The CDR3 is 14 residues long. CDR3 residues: CASRRGDGLYGYTF. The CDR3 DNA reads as TGTGCCAGCAGACGCGGGGACGGTCTCTATGGCTACACCTTC.

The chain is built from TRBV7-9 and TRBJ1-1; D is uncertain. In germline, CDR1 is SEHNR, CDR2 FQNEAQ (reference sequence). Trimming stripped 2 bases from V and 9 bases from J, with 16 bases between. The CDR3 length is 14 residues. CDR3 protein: CASSLRRESSQAFF. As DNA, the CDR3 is TGTGCCAGCAGCTTAAGGCGGGAATCCTCTCAAGCTTTCTTT.

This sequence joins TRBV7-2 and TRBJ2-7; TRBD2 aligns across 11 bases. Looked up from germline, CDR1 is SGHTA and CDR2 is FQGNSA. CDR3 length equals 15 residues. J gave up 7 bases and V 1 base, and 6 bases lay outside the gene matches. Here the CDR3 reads CASSLVLSGGAEQYF. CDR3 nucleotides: TGTGCCAGCAGCTTAGTTCTTAGCGGGGGGGCGGAGCAGTACTTC.

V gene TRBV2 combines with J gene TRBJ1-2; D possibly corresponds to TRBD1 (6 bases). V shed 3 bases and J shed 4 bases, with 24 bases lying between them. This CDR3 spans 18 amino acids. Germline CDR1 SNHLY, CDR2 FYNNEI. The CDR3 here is CASSEMGASRYTSYGYTF. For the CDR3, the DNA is TGTGCCAGCAGTGAGATGGGGGCCTCCAGATATACCTCCTATGGCTACACCTTC.

The CDR3 DNA sequence: TGCAGCGCCCCTCTAGCGGGAGGTTACAATGAGCAGTTCTTC. It codes for CSAPLAGGYNEQFF. This rearrangement joins TRBV29-1 to TRBJ2-1; the match to TRBD2 covers 11 bases. Germline CDR1 reads SQVTM; CDR2 reads ANQGSEA. This CDR3 region has 14 residues. After removal of 7 bases from V and 4 bases from J, the junction contained 6 bases not matched to a gene.